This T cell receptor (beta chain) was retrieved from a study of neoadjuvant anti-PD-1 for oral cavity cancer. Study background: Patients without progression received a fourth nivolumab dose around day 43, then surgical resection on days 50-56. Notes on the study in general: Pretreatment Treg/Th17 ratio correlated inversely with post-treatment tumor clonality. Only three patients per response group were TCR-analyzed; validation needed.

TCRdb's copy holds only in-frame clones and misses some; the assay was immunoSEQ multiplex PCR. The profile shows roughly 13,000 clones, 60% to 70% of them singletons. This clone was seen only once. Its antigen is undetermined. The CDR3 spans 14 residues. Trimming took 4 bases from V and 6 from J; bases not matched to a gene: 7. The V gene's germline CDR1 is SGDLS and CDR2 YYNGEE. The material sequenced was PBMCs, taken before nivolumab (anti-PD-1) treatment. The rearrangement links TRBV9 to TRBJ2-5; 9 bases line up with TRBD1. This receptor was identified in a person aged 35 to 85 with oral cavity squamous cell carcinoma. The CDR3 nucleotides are TGTGCCAGCAGCACCCGGACAGGGGCGAAGACCCAGTACTTC. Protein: CASSTRTGAKTQYF.